The next 19 T cell receptor beta chains were all read from a single sample in a study of beta chain features in type 1 diabetes. Reverse transcribing all isolated RNA meant expressed TCRB transcripts were sequenced. Some clones are missing from TCRdb's copy, which holds only in-frame ones; the method was immunoSEQ multiplex PCR. This repertoire shows 850,000 to 900,000 clones, 17% found once; its top ten account for 0.023%. Sequenced: naive CD4+ T cells from blood. These receptors were obtained from a woman aged 18-29 years in good health.

About this clone: Other DNA sequences of this sample code for an identical CDR3. This chain connects TRBV9 to TRBJ2-1; 10 bases fit TRBD2. The V segment lost 0 bases and the J segment 4 bases; nucleotides outside the gene matches: 1. Per the germline V gene, CDR1 is SGDLS and CDR2 is YYNGEE. This CDR3 has 15 residues. The DNA for the CDR3 is TGTGCCAGCAGCGTAGAAGCGGGAGGGTACAATGAGCAGTTCTTC. Translation gives CASSVEAGGYNEQFF.

This clone was picked up a small number of times. The chain couples TRBV13 to TRBJ1-4; possible D gene TRBD1, 5 bases. The CDR3 runs to 15 residues. Germline V CDR1 and CDR2: PRHDT, FYEKMQ (reference sequence). Trimming cost V 5 bases and J 11 bases, with 21 bases left between them. The CDR3 bases are TGTGCCAGCAGCCTGAGGCGTCAGTTTAAGGGGAAACTGTTTTTT. It codes for CASSLRRQFKGKLFF.

This clone has just one count. This chain links TRBV7-3 with TRBJ2-1, with 10 bases that match TRBD2. This CDR3 is 16 amino acids long. Germline assignment: CDR1 SGHTA and CDR2 FQGTGA. The J segment lost 7 bases and the V segment lost 5 bases, leaving 11 bases of the junction unmatched. CDR3 region: CASSQRASGSWNEQFF. The CDR3 region has the DNA TGTGCCAGCAGCCAAAGGGCTAGCGGGAGTTGGAATGAGCAGTTCTTC.

This clone was counted between two and nine times. This chain joins TRBV18 and TRBJ2-6; tentatively, D is TRBD2 (6 bases). This CDR3 contains 17 residues. The germline V and J ends were trimmed by 3 bases and 2 bases, with 14 bases remaining between them. The germline V gene has CDR1 KGHSH and CDR2 LQKENI. The CDR3 bases are TGTGCCAGCTCACCCAGAATGGAGGGTACTGGGGCCAACGTCCTGACTTTC. It translates to CASSPRMEGTGANVLTF.

Only one count was recorded for this clone. V is TRBV19 and J is TRBJ2-5; 8 nucleotides line up with TRBD2. In germline, CDR1 is LNHDA, CDR2 SQIVND (reference sequence). V lost 4 bases to trimming and J lost 4 bases; unmatched junction nucleotides: 8. CDR3 length: 15 amino acids. CDR3 sequence: CASSRVGRELETQYF. CDR3 bases: TGTGCCAGTAGTAGGGTCGGGAGGGAGTTAGAGACCCAGTACTTC. Complete variable domain (other parts from reference TRBV19 and TRBJ2-5): DGGITQSPKYLFRKEGQNVTLSCEQNLNHDAMYWYRQDPGQGLRLIYYSQIVNDFQKGDIAEGYSVSREKKESFPLTVTSAQKNPTAFYLCASSRVGRELETQYFGPGTRLLVL.

The V and J genes are TRBV4-2 and TRBJ2-5, with 7 bases matching TRBD1. Trimming took 4 bases from V and 3 from J; bases not matched to a gene: 17. The CDR3 runs 18 residues. The V gene's germline CDR1 is LGHNA and CDR2 YNFKEQ. The CDR3 DNA sequence: TGTGCCAGCAGCCTACAGGGGCTTATCCCATCAAGCAAAGAGACCCAGTACTTC. The encoded protein is CASSLQGLIPSSKETQYF.

This clone was picked up a small number of times. The chain couples TRBV7-4 to TRBJ2-2, with TRBD1 identical over 10 bases. This CDR3 has 16 amino acids. After removal of 6 bases from V and 5 bases from J, the junction contained 9 bases not matched to a gene. Looked up from germline, CDR1 is SGHVT and CDR2 is SQSDAQ. The DNA for the CDR3 is TGTGCCAGCAGTCGACAGGGGGCGGATTGGACCGGGGAGCTGTTTTTT. It codes for CASSRQGADWTGELFF.

Turning to this clone: Additional DNA sequences in this sample encode the identical CDR3. J is TRBJ2-5 and V is TRBV2, with 8 nucleotides matching TRBD1. Trimming cost V 4 bases and J 4 bases; bases outside gene matches: 2. Per the germline V gene, CDR1 is SNHLY and CDR2 is FYNNEI. The CDR3 length is 13 residues. DNA for the CDR3: TGTGCCAGCAGTGTCGACAGGGGAGAGACCCAGTACTTC. Translating it yields CASSVDRGETQYF.

The CDR3 reads CASSLAGAGEQFF. Here the CDR3 DNA reads TGTGCCAGCAGCTTAGCGGGGGCAGGGGAGCAGTTCTTC. The V and J genes are TRBV7-9 and TRBJ2-1; weak D call: TRBD1 (6 bases). The CDR3 consists of 13 residues. Germline CDR1 reads SEHNR; CDR2 reads FQNEAQ (reference sequence). V was clipped by 0 bases and J by 10 bases, with 10 bases between them.

The chain employs TRBV18 and TRBJ1-5, with TRBD1 matching 7 bases. V lost 8 bases to trimming and J lost 5 bases; unmatched junction nucleotides: 6. Germline V CDR1 and CDR2: KGHSH, LQKENI. The CDR3 length is 13 residues. The CDR3 loop reads CASRDSTYQPQHF. CDR3 DNA sequence: TGTGCCAGCAGGGACAGCACTTATCAGCCCCAGCATTTT. The full variable domain, rest sourced from reference TRBV18 and TRBJ1-5, is NAGVMQNPRHLVRRRGQEARLRCSPMKGHSHVYWYRQLPEEGLKFMVYLQKENIIDESGMPKERFSAEFPKEGPSILRIQQVVRGDSAAYFCASRDSTYQPQHFGDGTRLSIL.

This clone was seen more than once but under ten times. V is TRBV6-5 and J is TRBJ2-1, with 7 bases fitting TRBD2. With 0 bases clipped from V and 7 bases from J, the junction kept 6 bases outside the gene matches. The CDR3 extends over 15 amino acids. CDR1 is MNHEY, CDR2 SVGAGI, per germline. The CDR3 nucleotides read TGTGCCAGCAGTTACTCTCGCGGGAGAGGGAATGAGCAGTTCTTC. This translates into CASSYSRGRGNEQFF.

The V gene is TRBV7-9, the J gene TRBJ1-4; TRBD1 matches 9 bases. The ends lost 9 bases at V and 8 bases at J; junction bases unmatched: 13. This CDR3 has 15 residues. Germline lookup yields CDR1 SEHNR and CDR2 FQNEAQ (reference sequence). The CDR3 region is CASRRAGTGTEKLFF. The CDR3, as DNA: TGTGCCAGTAGACGAGCTGGGACAGGGACCGAAAAACTGTTTTTT.

About this clone: This same CDR3 is encoded by further DNA sequences in the sample. The chain carries TRBV7-3 and TRBJ2-3; the D gene is possibly TRBD2 (6 bases). The CDR3 contains 14 residues. V lost 2 bases and J 3 bases, leaving 9 bases between the germline ends. Germline V gene lookup returns CDR1 SGHTA and CDR2 FQGTGA. In DNA, the CDR3 is TGTGCCAGCAGCTTATCCGGAGGGACAGATACGCAGTATTTT. This encodes CASSLSGGTDTQYF.

A few counts support this clone. The chain joins TRBV5-1 to TRBJ2-5; a weak D match, TRBD2 (5 bases). This CDR3 comprises 13 residues. Germline assignment: CDR1 SGHRS and CDR2 YFSETQ. Trimming shortened V by 0 bases and J by 11 bases, and 14 bases separated the two germline ends. CDR3 in amino acids: CASSLVTLGEQYF. CDR3 coding DNA: TGCGCCAGCAGCTTGGTGACGTTGGGAGAGCAGTACTTC.

Worth noting for this clone: Different DNA sequences within this sample yield the same CDR3. CDR3 in amino acids: CASSLEETQYF. For the CDR3, the DNA is TGCGCCAGCAGTCTAGAAGAGACCCAGTACTTC. The gene calls are TRBV5-1 and TRBJ2-5; D call uncertain. Germline CDR1 reads SGHRS; CDR2 reads YFSETQ. V lost 5 bases to trimming and J lost 3 bases, with 5 bases between them. CDR3 size: 11 residues.

This clone was observed a handful of times. The V gene is TRBV15, the J gene TRBJ2-3, with no clear D. This CDR3 comprises 16 residues. Trimming stripped 4 bases from V and 4 bases from J, with 18 bases between. Germline CDR1 is LNHNV and CDR2 is YYDKDF (reference sequence). The CDR3 spells CATSIRKGSYPDTQYF. CDR3 DNA sequence: TGTGCCACCAGCATTCGAAAAGGAAGTTATCCAGATACGCAGTATTTT.

The genes are TRBV7-2 and TRBJ2-7, with 13 bases that match TRBD2. From germline, CDR1 is SGHTA and CDR2 FQGNSA. The CDR3 sequence is 17 residues long. J gave up 1 base and V 2 bases, and 5 bases lay outside the gene matches. The CDR3 here is CASSLRLAGGTSYEQYF. DNA of the CDR3: TGTGCCAGCAGCTTAAGACTAGCGGGAGGTACATCCTACGAGCAGTACTTC.

This chain joins TRBV27 and TRBJ2-7; 11 bases fit TRBD1. Germline CDR1 MNHEY, CDR2 SMNVEV (reference sequence). Losses at the gene ends were 4 bases for V and 7 bases for J; bases not matched to a gene: 9. This CDR3 has 15 residues. The CDR3 DNA follows: TGTGCCAGCAGTTCCCTGGGGGACAGGGGGTTGGAGCAGTACTTC. Its translation: CASSSLGDRGLEQYF.

The CDR3 DNA is TGTGCCAGCAGCTTCCAGAACTACGAGCAGTACTTC. This codes for CASSFQNYEQYF. The chain combines TRBV5-6 with TRBJ2-7; D is uncertain. Germline V lookup: CDR1 SGHDT, CDR2 YYEEEE. V dropped 2 bases and J dropped 3 bases, with 6 bases sitting between them. The CDR3 is made up of 12 amino acids.